These 17 T cell receptor beta chains share one sample of origin, sequenced in a study of response to subunit inactivated influenza vaccine. TCRdb used MiXCR to reprocess the RT-PCR reads, holding one entry per CDR3 protein. The profile shows 500,000 or so distinct CDR3 sequences, 16% of them singletons. The sample in question was CD4+ T cells sorted from PBMCs, obtained roughly 24 months after vaccination. The receptor set was obtained from a man between 50 and 69 years old who received an inactivated influenza vaccine.

This clonotype was seen a handful of times. This chain uses TRBV6-1 with TRBJ2-7; no definite D call. V was trimmed by 1 base and J by 1 base, leaving 11 bases between them. This CDR3 contains 15 residues. Germline V gene sequence: CDR1 MNHNS, CDR2 SASEGT. The CDR3 DNA is TGTGCCAGCAGTGAAGTCCTGGACGGGTCCTACGAGCAGTACTTC. Translating gives CASSEVLDGSYEQYF.

This clonotype was detected only a few times. The genes are TRBV29-1 and TRBJ1-5; TRBD1 matches 7 bases. Germline values: CDR1 SQVTM, CDR2 ANQGSEA. J was trimmed by 6 bases and V by 5 bases; bases with no gene match: 7. This CDR3 is 13 amino acids long. The CDR3 reads CSVRQGEGQPQHF. DNA for the CDR3: TGCAGCGTTCGACAGGGAGAGGGTCAGCCCCAGCATTTT.

Many counts were recorded for this clonotype. The chain is built from TRBV6-2 or TRBV6-3 and TRBJ2-2; possibly TRBD2 for D (6 bases). This CDR3 comprises 15 residues. V was shortened by 6 bases and J by 5 bases, with 16 bases between the two germline ends. CDR1 and CDR2 (germline): MNHEY, SVGEGT. CDR3 in DNA: TGTGCCAGCAGAAAATCGCTAGCGCAGACCGGGGAGCTGTTTTTT. Protein product: CASRKSLAQTGELFF.

V gene TRBV20-1 combines with J gene TRBJ1-1; D gene uncertain. Germline V gene lookup returns CDR1 DFQATT and CDR2 SNEGSKA (reference sequence). The CDR3 totals 11 residues. Between the trimmed V and J ends, which lost 3 bases and 4 bases, there was a span of 6 bases. The DNA of the CDR3 is TGCAGTGCTAGTTGGGCCACTGAAGCTTTCTTT. Protein: CSASWATEAFF.

The sample holds a few counts of this clonotype. The genes are TRBV11-2 and TRBJ2-1; D may be TRBD1 (6 bases). This CDR3 region has 13 residues. The germline CDR1 and CDR2 sequences are SGHAT and FQNNGV. Trimming removed 5 bases at V and 9 bases at J, with 14 bases between. The chain's CDR3 is CASSGSRGGEQFF. CDR3 in DNA: TGTGCCAGCAGCGGAAGCAGGGGTGGTGAGCAGTTCTTC. Using reference TRBV11-2 and TRBJ2-1 for the parts outside the CDR3, the full variable domain is EAGVAQSPRYKIIEKRQSVAFWCNPISGHATLYWYQQILGQGPKLLIQFQNNGVVDDSQLPKDRFSAERLKGVDSTLKIQPAKLEDSAVYLCASSGSRGGEQFFGPGTRLTVL.

This clonotype has more than one count but fewer than ten. The chain is built from TRBV20-1 and TRBJ2-3, with 10 bases matching TRBD2. With 5 bases clipped from V and 4 bases from J, the junction kept 3 bases outside the gene matches. Germline V gene lookup returns CDR1 DFQATT and CDR2 SNEGSKA (reference sequence). CDR3 size: 13 residues. CDR3 bases: TGCAGTGCTGCTAGCGGGAGTCCAGATACGCAGTATTTT. Its protein product is CSAASGSPDTQYF.

CDR3 sequence reads: CAVSGTDTQYF. CDR3 nucleotide sequence: TGTGCCGTTTCTGGCACAGATACGCAGTATTTT. V and J are TRBV6-1 and TRBJ2-3; the D is unclear. Germline lookup yields CDR1 MNHNS and CDR2 SASEGT. Between the trimmed V and J ends, which lost 11 bases and 1 base, there was a span of 7 bases. This CDR3 has 11 amino acids.

This clonotype was seen a handful of times. The rearrangement links TRBV5-1 to TRBJ2-1; perhaps TRBD1 as D (6 bases). CDR3 length equals 15 residues. The germline gives CDR1 SGHRS, CDR2 YFSETQ. V dropped 3 bases and J dropped 7 bases, with 17 bases sitting between them. The CDR3 DNA reads TGCGCCAGCAGCTACCTATCACAGGGAACTAATGAGCAGTTCTTC. It yields the protein CASSYLSQGTNEQFF.

In this sample, this clonotype turned up a few times. The genes are TRBV7-9 and TRBJ1-3, with D uncertain. This CDR3 has 15 amino acids. V shed 0 bases and J shed 3 bases, with 9 bases lying between them. CDR1 is SEHNR and CDR2 is FQNEAQ in the germline V gene (reference sequence). The CDR3 DNA reads TGTGCCAGCAGCTTAGCCGAGACATTTGGAAACACCATATATTTT. Residues: CASSLAETFGNTIYF.

This clonotype was seen at least ten times. The V gene is TRBV6-6, the J gene TRBJ2-5; tentative D call: TRBD2 (6 bases). V was cut by 5 bases and J by 0 bases, with 7 bases left in between. Germline V gene sequence: CDR1 MNHNY, CDR2 SVGAGI (reference sequence). This CDR3 comprises 13 residues. CDR3 sequence (DNA): TGTGCCAGCAGTAGCGGGTACCAAGAGACCCAGTACTTC. It specifies CASSSGYQETQYF.

This clonotype was seen a handful of times. The chain is built from TRBV4-3 and TRBJ1-4; D not certain. Trimming removed 0 bases from V and 2 bases from J, with 13 bases in between. The length of the CDR3 is 17 residues. Per germline, CDR1 LGHNA and CDR2 YSLEER. The CDR3 loop is CASSQERPSGTNEKLFF. DNA for the CDR3: TGCGCCAGCAGCCAAGAGCGTCCTTCTGGCACTAATGAAAAACTGTTTTTT.

CDR3 nucleotide sequence: TGCAGTGCTAACCTAGCGGGGGTCCAAGAGACCCAGTACTTC. Protein product: CSANLAGVQETQYF. This chain links TRBV20-1 with TRBJ2-5; 10 bases align to TRBD2. This CDR3 contains 14 residues. V shed 4 bases and J 1 base; nucleotides not matched to a gene: 3. Germline CDR1 is DFQATT and CDR2 is SNEGSKA (reference sequence).

This clonotype was found a few times. The CDR3 DNA is TGTGCCAGCAGGACCGGGACAGAGAATTCACCCCTCCACTTT. Translated: CASRTGTENSPLHF. The chain links TRBV25-1 to TRBJ1-6; 7 bases are a match to TRBD1. Germline V gene data show CDR1 as MGHDK and CDR2 as SYGVNS. The CDR3 has 14 amino acids. Trimming at V came to 6 bases and at J to 7 bases, leaving 6 bases not matched to a gene. The complete variable domain, with remaining parts taken from reference TRBV25-1 and TRBJ1-6, reads EADIYQTPRYLVIGTGKKITLECSQTMGHDKMYWYQQDPGMELHLIHYSYGVNSTEKGDLSSESTVSRIRTEHFPLTLESARPSHTSQYLCASRTGTENSPLHFGNGTRLTVT.

This clonotype appeared a few times. The chain employs TRBV20-1 and TRBJ1-2; D perhaps matches TRBD1 (6 bases). The CDR3 extends over 16 amino acids. V was shortened by 0 bases and J by 1 base, with 15 bases between the two germline ends. Germline-derived CDR1 and CDR2 are DFQATT and SNEGSKA (reference sequence). The CDR3 sequence is CSARDYYQGFNYGYTF. The CDR3 DNA follows: TGCAGTGCTAGAGATTATTACCAGGGGTTTAACTATGGCTACACCTTC.

This clonotype was seen just once. The V call is TRBV12-3 or TRBV12-4, the J call TRBJ2-1; TRBD1 might be the D (6 bases). This CDR3 has 14 amino acids. The germline V and J ends were trimmed by 5 bases and 7 bases, with 15 bases remaining between them. The CDR3 reads CASSRAQGRNEQFF. The CDR3 DNA sequence: TGTGCCAGCAGTAGGGCACAGGGTAGAAATGAGCAGTTCTTC.

This clonotype has just one count. The V gene is TRBV3-1, the J gene TRBJ2-5, with D perhaps being TRBD1 or TRBD2 (5 bases each). This CDR3 region has 18 residues. V was pared by 7 bases and J by 1 base, with 25 bases between. Germline CDR1 and CDR2: LGHDT and YNNKEL (reference sequence). The CDR3 coding sequence is TGTGCCAGCACCAAGCAGGGCCCTTGGACAAGCGGCCAAGAGACCCAGTACTTC. This sequence encodes CASTKQGPWTSGQETQYF.

The rearrangement uses TRBV6-2 or TRBV6-3 and TRBJ2-1; D perhaps matches TRBD1 (5 bases). V dropped 7 bases and J dropped 5 bases, with 18 bases sitting between them. Per the germline V gene, CDR1 is MNHEY and CDR2 is SVGEGT. This CDR3 comprises 15 residues. The CDR3 protein is CASNFGRLGDNEQFF. The CDR3, as DNA: TGTGCCAGCAACTTTGGCAGGCTAGGGGACAATGAGCAGTTCTTC.